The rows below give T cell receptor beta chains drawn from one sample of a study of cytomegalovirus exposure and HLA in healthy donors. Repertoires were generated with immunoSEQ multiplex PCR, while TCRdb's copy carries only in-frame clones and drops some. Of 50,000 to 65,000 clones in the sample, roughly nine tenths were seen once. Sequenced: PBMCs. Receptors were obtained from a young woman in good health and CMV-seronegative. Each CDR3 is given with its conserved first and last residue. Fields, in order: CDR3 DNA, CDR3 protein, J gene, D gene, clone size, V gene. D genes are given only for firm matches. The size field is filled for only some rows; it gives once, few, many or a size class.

TGTGCCAGCAGTTTATCAGGCCAGGGGAGTGGCGAGCAGTACTTC | CASSLSGQGSGEQYF | TRBJ2-7 | . | . | TRBV28
TGTGCCATCAGTGAGTCGGAGCTAGTGGGCACCGGGGAGCTGTTTTTT | CAISESELVGTGELFF | TRBJ2-2 | . | . | TRBV10-3
TGCGCCAGCAGCTTTACCGGGACAGAGGGTGGCTACACCTTC | CASSFTGTEGGYTF | TRBJ1-2 | TRBD1 | . | TRBV5-1
TGTGCCAGCAGTTCTACAGGGCAAGGAAAACTGTTTTTT | CASSSTGQGKLFF | TRBJ1-4 | . | . | TRBV27
TGTGCCAGCAGTCCTCAGGCGGGAACCGTGAACAATGAGCAGTTCTTC | CASSPQAGTVNNEQFF | TRBJ2-1 | . | . | TRBV9
TGTGCCAGCAGCTTCGCTCGGCTATTAGGGACTGTCAAAGATTCACCCCTCCACTTT | CASSFARLLGTVKDSPLHF | TRBJ1-6 | . | . | TRBV7-8
TGTGCCAGCAGTTTAAGCGGGAGGACCAATGAGCAGTTCTTC | CASSLSGRTNEQFF | TRBJ2-1 | TRBD2 | once | TRBV27
TGTGCCAGTAGTGCCTGGACAGGGGGGTATGGCTACACCTTC | CASSAWTGGYGYTF | TRBJ1-2 | TRBD1 | . | TRBV19
TGTGCCAGCAGCCAAGCGTCGGAACCGGGTGAGCAGTACTTC | CASSQASEPGEQYF | TRBJ2-7 | . | few | TRBV4-2
TGTGCCAGCAGCACGGCCGGGACAGCGCCCAATGAGCAGTTCTTC | CASSTAGTAPNEQFF | TRBJ2-1 | TRBD1 | . | TRBV7-2
TGTGCCAGCAGCGCACTAGCGACCTCGAACACCGGGGAGCTGTTTTTT | CASSALATSNTGELFF | TRBJ2-2 | TRBD2 | . | TRBV9
TGCGCCAGCAGGGCAGGGGAAAATCAGCCCCAGCATTTT | CASRAGENQPQHF | TRBJ1-5 | . | . | TRBV5-1
TGTGCCAGTAGTTTTTTAGCGGGAGACCGTCCACTAGCCAAAAACATTCAGTACTTC | CASSFLAGDRPLAKNIQYF | TRBJ2-4 | TRBD2 | . | TRBV19
TGCGCCAGCAGGCAGGGAACGAACACCGGGGAGCTGTTTTTT | CASRQGTNTGELFF | TRBJ2-2 | . | . | TRBV5-1
TGTGCCAGCAACCACGGGACAGGGTATTTTGGCGAGCAGTACTTC | CASNHGTGYFGEQYF | TRBJ2-7 | TRBD1 | . | TRBV5-6
TGCGCCAGCAGCCAAGATGGAGGGCAGGGTTTGCAGCCCCAGCATTTT | CASSQDGGQGLQPQHF | TRBJ1-5 | . | once | TRBV4-1
TGCGCCAGCAGCTTAGGACTGACTGCCTCGGGAAACACCATATATTTT | CASSLGLTASGNTIYF | TRBJ1-3 | . | . | TRBV5-1
TGCGCCAGCAGCGAACTCAGGGGGCAGAGCTCCTACAATGAGCAGTTCTTC | CASSELRGQSSYNEQFF | TRBJ2-1 | TRBD1 | . | TRBV5-1
TGTGCCTGGACAGTAGGAGCCTACGAGCAGTACTTC | CAWTVGAYEQYF | TRBJ2-7 | . | . | TRBV30
TGTGCCAGCAGCTGGGTCGGCGACATCCAAGAGACCCAGTACTTC | CASSWVGDIQETQYF | TRBJ2-5 | . | . | TRBV7-2
TGTGCCAGCAGTCCCCGAGTGCGAGAGACGCAGTATTTT | CASSPRVRETQYF | TRBJ2-3 | . | . | TRBV27
TGTGCCAGCAGTCCTTCCTACGAGCAGTACTTC | CASSPSYEQYF | TRBJ2-7 | . | . | TRBV7-9
TGTGCCAGTAGATCCACGGTCCTATTCACTGAAGCTTTCTTT | CASRSTVLFTEAFF | TRBJ1-1 | . | . | TRBV19
TGCGCCAGCAGCCTGGACAGGGACGAGCAGTTCTTC | CASSLDRDEQFF | TRBJ2-1 | TRBD1 | . | TRBV4-1
TGTGCCTGGAGTGGAGACTGGCCGAACACCGGGGAGCTGTTTTTT | CAWSGDWPNTGELFF | TRBJ2-2 | . | . | TRBV30
TGTGCCAGCAGTAGAGACAGGGGGCCAGAGACCCAGTACTTC | CASSRDRGPETQYF | TRBJ2-5 | TRBD1 | . | TRBV2
TGTGCCAGCAGTTTATCTGGACAGAGCTACGAGCAGTACTTC | CASSLSGQSYEQYF | TRBJ2-7 | . | once | TRBV28
TGTGCCAGCAGCCTGGGGGACGGGACATTTGAAAAACTGTTTTTT | CASSLGDGTFEKLFF | TRBJ1-4 | . | . | TRBV9
TGTGCCAGCAGTGAAGAGGGAGTTGAGACCCAGTACTTC | CASSEEGVETQYF | TRBJ2-5 | . | . | TRBV2
TGTGCCAGCAGCTTCACAGGCGTCTCCTACAATGAGCAGTTCTTC | CASSFTGVSYNEQFF | TRBJ2-1 | . | . | TRBV7-3
TGTGCCAGCAGCCCCAGGACTAGCGGGGGGGCCGGAGCGTTTGGGCAAGAGACCCAGTACTTC | CASSPRTSGGAGAFGQETQYF | TRBJ2-5 | TRBD2 | once | TRBV4-2
TGTGCCAGCAGTTTTCGGACTAGCGGGTTTAGCACAGATACGCAGTATTTT | CASSFRTSGFSTDTQYF | TRBJ2-3 | TRBD2 | . | TRBV28
TGTGCCAGCAGGGGGGACAGGGAAACCGGGGAGCTGTTTTTT | CASRGDRETGELFF | TRBJ2-2 | TRBD1 | . | TRBV2
TGTGCCTGGAGTGGACTAGCGCGCACAGATACGCAGTATTTT | CAWSGLARTDTQYF | TRBJ2-3 | TRBD2 | . | TRBV30
TGTGCCAGCAGCCGGGGGACTAGCGGGAACAATGAGCAGTTCTTC | CASSRGTSGNNEQFF | TRBJ2-1 | TRBD2 | . | TRBV11-3
TGCGCCAGCAGCACCCGGGACAGGGACCCATATGGCTACACCTTC | CASSTRDRDPYGYTF | TRBJ1-2 | TRBD1 | . | TRBV5-1
TGTGCCAGCAGAGTAGACAGCTCCTACGAGCAGTACTTC | CASRVDSSYEQYF | TRBJ2-7 | . | . | TRBV2
TGTGCCCCTGAGAGCTATGGCTACACCTTC | CAPESYGYTF | TRBJ1-2 | . | . | TRBV27
TGTGCCAGCAGTGAAGCCCCTAGCGGACCTAACAATGAGCAGTTCTTC | CASSEAPSGPNNEQFF | TRBJ2-1 | TRBD2 | . | TRBV25-1
TGTGCCAGTAGTCGAGGCGGGGCAGACCCGGATACGCAGTATTTT | CASSRGGADPDTQYF | TRBJ2-3 | . | . | TRBV19
TGTGCCAGCAGCCCACTCCGGACAGGAGGTGGGGAAGCCAAAAACATTCAGTACTTC | CASSPLRTGGGEAKNIQYF | TRBJ2-4 | TRBD1 | . | TRBV7-8
TGTGCCAGCAGTTTGGGACACCTCTACGAGCAGTACTTC | CASSLGHLYEQYF | TRBJ2-7 | . | . | TRBV27
TGTGCCAGCACTCCGGCAGGGGGTAGCGGTCTCACCTACGAGCAGTACTTC | CASTPAGGSGLTYEQYF | TRBJ2-7 | . | . | TRBV28
TGTGCCAGTAGCGGACAGGGGTTCAATCAGCCCCAGCATTTT | CASSGQGFNQPQHF | TRBJ1-5 | TRBD1 | once | TRBV19
TGCGCCAGCAGCTTTACCGGGACTAGCGGGAGGAATACGCAGTATTTT | CASSFTGTSGRNTQYF | TRBJ2-3 | TRBD2 | . | TRBV5-1
TGTGCCAGCAGGGGGGGAGGGCTCTCCTACGAGCAGTACTTC | CASRGGGLSYEQYF | TRBJ2-7 | TRBD2 | . | TRBV27
TGCGCCAGCAGCCAAGGGACAGGGCGGGATGAGCAGTTCTTC | CASSQGTGRDEQFF | TRBJ2-1 | TRBD1 | once | TRBV4-1
TGTGCCAGCAGCGTGTTAGGACTAGCGGTACAAGAGACCCAGTACTTC | CASSVLGLAVQETQYF | TRBJ2-5 | TRBD2 | . | TRBV9
TGTGCCAGCAGCTTGGTGGGCTCGATTTACAATGAGCAGTTCTTC | CASSLVGSIYNEQFF | TRBJ2-1 | . | . | TRBV5-6
TGTGCCAGCAGCTTTCATAACCCAATAGCTAACTATGGCTACACCTTC | CASSFHNPIANYGYTF | TRBJ1-2 | . | . | TRBV7-9